This entry lists 5 T cell receptor beta chains sequenced from one sample in a study of radiotherapy plus CTLA-4 blockade in lung cancer. Produced via immunoSEQ multiplex PCR; TCRdb's table is partial and in-frame only. The data contain roughly 98,000 clones, approximately 78% of them singletons. Specimen: peripheral blood, collected from a patient treated with radiotherapy plus ipilimumab. The receptors were sampled from a human donor with non-small cell lung cancer who had a partial response to radiotherapy plus ipilimumab.

The chain has TRBV14 and TRBJ2-1, with 13 bases aligning to TRBD2. After removal of 7 bases from V and 8 bases from J, the junction contained 8 bases not matched to a gene. CDR3 length: 15 amino acids. Germline V gene lookup returns CDR1 SGHDN and CDR2 FVKESK. The CDR3 spells CASIRSTSGRDEQFF. In nucleotides, the CDR3 is TGTGCCAGCATCCGAAGTACTAGCGGGAGGGATGAGCAGTTCTTC. The entire variable domain, with the rest obtained from reference TRBV14 and TRBJ2-1, is as follows: EAGVTQFPSHSVIEKGQTVTLRCDPISGHDNLYWYRRVMGKEIKFLLHFVKESKQDESGMPNNRFLAERTGGTYSTLKVQPAELEDSGVYFCASIRSTSGRDEQFFGPGTRLTVL.

This chain links TRBV27 with TRBJ2-5; 9 bases fit TRBD2. The germline V gene encodes CDR1 MNHEY and CDR2 SMNVEV (reference sequence). The CDR3 sequence is 14 residues long. V lost 3 bases to trimming and J lost 1 base; unmatched junction nucleotides: 0. CDR3 DNA sequence: TGTGCCAGCAGTTTGACTAGCGGCCAAGAGACCCAGTACTTC. This gives the protein CASSLTSGQETQYF.

This clone was observed once. This chain uses TRBV11-2 with TRBJ2-3, with TRBD2 identical over 8 bases. The CDR3 length is 16 residues. V shed 5 bases, J shed 0 bases, and the junction held 7 bases outside the gene matches. Looked up from germline, CDR1 is SGHAT and CDR2 is FQNNGV. This CDR3 is CASSLGLAASTDTQYF. CDR3 coding DNA: TGTGCCAGCAGCCTAGGACTAGCCGCTAGCACAGATACGCAGTATTTT.

This clone appeared a few times. The chain couples TRBV28 to TRBJ2-7; 7 bases are shared with TRBD1. With 1 base clipped from V and 6 bases from J, the junction kept 6 bases outside the gene matches. CDR3 length: 14 residues. Germline CDR1 MDHEN, CDR2 SYDVKM. The CDR3 spells CASSLSGGGIEQYF. The DNA of the CDR3 is TGTGCCAGCAGTTTATCAGGGGGTGGGATCGAGCAGTACTTC.

V gene TRBV18 combines with J gene TRBJ1-5, with 10 bases aligning to TRBD1. This CDR3 is 16 amino acids long. V shed 5 bases and J 6 bases; nucleotides not matched to a gene: 10. Germline-derived CDR1 and CDR2 are KGHSH and LQKENI. Written as DNA, the CDR3 is TGTGCCAGCTCATCACAGACAGGGGGCGCAGGTCAGCCCCAGCATTTT. Its translation is CASSSQTGGAGQPQHF.